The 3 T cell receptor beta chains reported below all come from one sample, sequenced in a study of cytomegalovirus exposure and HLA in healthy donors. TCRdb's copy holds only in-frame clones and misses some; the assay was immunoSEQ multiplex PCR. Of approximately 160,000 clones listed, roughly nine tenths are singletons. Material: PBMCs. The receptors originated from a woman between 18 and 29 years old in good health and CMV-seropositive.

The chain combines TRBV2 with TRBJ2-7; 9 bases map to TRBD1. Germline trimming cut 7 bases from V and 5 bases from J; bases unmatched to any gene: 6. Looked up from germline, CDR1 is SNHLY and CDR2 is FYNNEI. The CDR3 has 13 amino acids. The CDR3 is CASKPGQGHEQYF. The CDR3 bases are TGTGCCAGCAAGCCGGGACAGGGACACGAGCAGTACTTC. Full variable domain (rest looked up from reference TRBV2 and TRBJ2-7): EPEVTQTPSHQVTQMGQEVILRCVPISNHLYFYWYRQILGQKVEFLVSFYNNEISEKSEIFDDQFSVERPDGSNFTLKIRSTKLEDSAMYFCASKPGQGHEQYFGPGTRLTVT.

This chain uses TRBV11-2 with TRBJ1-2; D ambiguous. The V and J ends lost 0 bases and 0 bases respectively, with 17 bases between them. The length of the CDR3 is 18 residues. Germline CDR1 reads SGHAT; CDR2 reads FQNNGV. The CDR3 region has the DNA TGTGCCAGCAGCTTAGATCCCGTGGGTAGGAGAGCTAACTATGGCTACACCTTC. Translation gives CASSLDPVGRRANYGYTF. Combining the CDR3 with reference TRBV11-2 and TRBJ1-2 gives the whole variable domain EAGVAQSPRYKIIEKRQSVAFWCNPISGHATLYWYQQILGQGPKLLIQFQNNGVVDDSQLPKDRFSAERLKGVDSTLKIQPAKLEDSAVYLCASSLDPVGRRANYGYTFGSGTRLTVV.

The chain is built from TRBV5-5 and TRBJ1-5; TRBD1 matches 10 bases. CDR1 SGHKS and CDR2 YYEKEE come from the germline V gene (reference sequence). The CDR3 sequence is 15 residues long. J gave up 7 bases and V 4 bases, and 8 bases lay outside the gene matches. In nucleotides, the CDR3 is TGTGCCAGCAGCCATTCGACAGGGGGCGGGCAGCCCCAGCATTTT. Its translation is CASSHSTGGGQPQHF.